Following are 5 T cell receptor beta chains from one sample sequenced in a study of T cell repertoires in cytomegalovirus infection. These receptors' targets are unknown. One entry per CDR3 protein, called by TCRdb with MiXCR from the reads. The table records around 78,000 distinct CDR3 sequences, 20% to 30% of them present only once. Specimen: CD8+ T cells from cultured PBMCs, collected from culture after CMV antigen stimulation. These receptors were obtained from a human donor in good health (CMV status not recorded). Some clones in this sample may be carry-over from other donors' samples.

The chain is built from TRBV9 and TRBJ2-7; TRBD2 matches 10 bases. The V gene end was trimmed by 3 bases and the J gene end by 7 bases; junction bases not matched to a gene: 4. The CDR3 contains 13 residues. The germline gives CDR1 SGDLS, CDR2 YYNGEE. The CDR3, as DNA: TGTGCCAGCAGCGCGGGACTAGCGAGGGAGCAGTACTTC. This codes for CASSAGLAREQYF.

This clonotype was found a few times. The V and J genes are TRBV4-3 and TRBJ1-5, with 8 nucleotides matching TRBD1. This CDR3 has 17 residues. The trim removed 0 bases at V and 3 bases at J, leaving 7 bases unmatched. Germline V CDR1 and CDR2: LGHNA, YSLEER. DNA of the CDR3: TGCGCCAGCAGCCAAGATCGGGCAGGGGGCGTCAATCAGCCCCAGCATTTT. It translates to CASSQDRAGGVNQPQHF.

This chain links TRBV20-1 with TRBJ2-7; possibly TRBD1 for D (6 bases). The V and J ends lost 3 bases and 1 base respectively, with 13 bases between them. This CDR3 contains 14 residues. Per germline, CDR1 DFQATT and CDR2 SNEGSKA (reference sequence). The CDR3, as DNA: TGCAGTGCTAGGGACGACAGGTCTTCCTACGAGCAGTACTTC. This translates into CSARDDRSSYEQYF.

This clonotype has just a few counts. The chain combines TRBV7-9 with TRBJ2-5; TRBD2 matches at 12 bases. Trimming at V came to 3 bases and at J to 4 bases, leaving 3 bases not matched to a gene. The length of the CDR3 is 15 residues. Germline V gene data show CDR1 as SEHNR and CDR2 as FQNEAQ (reference sequence). CDR3: CASSFTSGGRETQYF. In nucleotides, the CDR3 is TGTGCCAGCAGCTTCACTAGCGGGGGGCGAGAGACCCAGTACTTC.

In this sample, this clonotype turned up many times. The rearrangement links TRBV7-9 to TRBJ1-5; D is undetermined. Germline CDR1 SEHNR, CDR2 FQNEAQ (reference sequence). V dropped 5 bases and J dropped 5 bases, with 13 bases sitting between them. This CDR3 is 14 amino acids long. The CDR3 nucleotides read TGTGCCAGCAGCCCACATGGGGTCGATCAGCCCCAGCATTTT. This encodes CASSPHGVDQPQHF.